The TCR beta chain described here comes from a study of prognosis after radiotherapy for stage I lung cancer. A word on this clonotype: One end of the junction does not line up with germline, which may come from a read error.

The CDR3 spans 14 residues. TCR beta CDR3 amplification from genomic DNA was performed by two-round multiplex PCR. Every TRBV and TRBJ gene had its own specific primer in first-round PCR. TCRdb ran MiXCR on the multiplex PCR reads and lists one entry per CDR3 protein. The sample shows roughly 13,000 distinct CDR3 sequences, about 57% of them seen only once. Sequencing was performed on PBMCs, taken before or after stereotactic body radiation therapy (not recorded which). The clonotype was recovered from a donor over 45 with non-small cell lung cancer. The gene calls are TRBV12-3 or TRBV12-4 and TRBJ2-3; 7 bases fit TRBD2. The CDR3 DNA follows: TGTGCCAGCAGTCTAGCGGTATTTACAGATACGCAGTATTTT. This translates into CASSLAVFTDTQYF.